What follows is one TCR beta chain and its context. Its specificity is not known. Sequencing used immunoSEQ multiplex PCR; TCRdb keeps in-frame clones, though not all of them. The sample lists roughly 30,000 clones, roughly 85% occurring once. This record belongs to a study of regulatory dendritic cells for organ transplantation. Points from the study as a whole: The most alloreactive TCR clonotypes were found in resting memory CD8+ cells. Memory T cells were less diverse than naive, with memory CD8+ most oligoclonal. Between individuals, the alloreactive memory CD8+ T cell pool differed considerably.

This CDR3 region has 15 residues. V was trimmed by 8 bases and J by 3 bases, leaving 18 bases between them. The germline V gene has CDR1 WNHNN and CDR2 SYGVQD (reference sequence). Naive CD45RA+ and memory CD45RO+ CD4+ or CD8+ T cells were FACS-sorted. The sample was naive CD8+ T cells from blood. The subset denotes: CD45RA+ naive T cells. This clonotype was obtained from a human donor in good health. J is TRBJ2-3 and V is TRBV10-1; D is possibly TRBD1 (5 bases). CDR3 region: CASRSHPRQTDTQYF. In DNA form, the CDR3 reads TGCGCCAGCCGATCACACCCACGACAGACAGATACGCAGTATTTT.